This T cell receptor beta chain was identified in a study of beta chain features in type 1 diabetes. V was pared by 6 bases and J by 4 bases, with 8 bases of the junction left unmatched. There are 14 residues in the CDR3. Germline assignment: CDR1 SNHLY and CDR2 FYNNEI. The authors reverse transcribed all of the isolated RNA, so sequencing captured expressed TCRB transcripts. The table came from immunoSEQ multiplex PCR; TCRdb's copy has only in-frame clones and leaves some out. The sample includes a few hundred thousand clones, around an eighth of them seen just once. Study-wide points: Significant though moderate, a shortening of TCRB CDR3s appeared in all four CD4+ subsets of Type 1 diabetes patients. For cells with high TCR expression, cDNA sequencing could yield over-representation.

Comments on this clone: Its specificity is unknown.

The receptor was derived from a woman aged 18-30 years with type 1 diabetes. The material sequenced was naive CD4+ T cells from blood. The rearrangement links TRBV2 to TRBJ2-5, with 7 bases lining up with TRBD1. CDR3 in DNA: TGTGCCAGCAGCTATGGACAGGCAAGAGAGACCCAGTACTTC. It yields the protein CASSYGQARETQYF.